The clone carrying this TCR beta chain was detected a few times. Its antigen remains unidentified. These data originate in a study of beta chain features in type 1 diabetes. Study as a whole: The examined sorted cells totaled 110 million or so across samples. Study-wide results and limits: A moderate, significant TCRB CDR3 shortening appeared in type 1 diabetes across four CD4+ subsets.

Since all of the isolated RNA was reverse transcribed, expressed TCRB transcripts were what got sequenced. Sequencing was performed with immunoSEQ multiplex PCR; in TCRdb, only in-frame clones are kept and a portion is missing. The sample contains 600,000 to 700,000 clones, around 12% of which appear only once. This CDR3 spans 13 amino acids. CDR1 and CDR2 from the germline V gene are GTSNPN and SVGIG (reference sequence). Trimming at V came to 7 bases and at J to 3 bases, leaving 5 bases not matched to a gene. V is TRBV30 and J is TRBJ2-4, with 8 bases lining up with TRBD2. Sequencing input: naive CD4+ T cells from blood. The clonotype was recovered from a man aged 25 to 45 with type 1 diabetes. The CDR3 sequence is CAFGGVVKNIQYF. Here the CDR3 DNA reads TGTGCCTTCGGGGGGGTCGTCAAAAACATTCAGTACTTC.